This T cell receptor (beta chain) was profiled in a study of shared clonotypes between healthy human individuals. In the study overall: Per donor, three plates held CD4 naive cells, three held CD4 memory, two held CD8 naive and one held CD8 memory.

Concerning this clone: What it recognizes is unknown.

Germline values: CDR1 MNHNS, CDR2 SASEGT. The V gene lost 7 bases and the J gene lost 0 bases, with 10 bases spanning the gap. The CDR3 spans 13 residues. The run depth of the assay was deep. TCRdb keeps only in-frame clones here, not all; method: immunoSEQ multiplex PCR. The sample contains over a million clones, roughly 97% of which appear only once. Study outcomes and limitations: Richness estimates generally favored naive over memory subsets.

This sequence originates from a man aged 30-40 years in good health. The chain has TRBV6-1 and TRBJ2-7; TRBD1 or TRBD2 may be the D gene (5 bases each). Sequencing was done on a sample of naive CD4+ T cells sorted from blood. Indicated subset: CD45RA+ positively selected. For the CDR3, the DNA is TGTGCCAGCAACCTTGGGGGCTCCTACGAGCAGTACTTC. Translating gives CASNLGGSYEQYF.